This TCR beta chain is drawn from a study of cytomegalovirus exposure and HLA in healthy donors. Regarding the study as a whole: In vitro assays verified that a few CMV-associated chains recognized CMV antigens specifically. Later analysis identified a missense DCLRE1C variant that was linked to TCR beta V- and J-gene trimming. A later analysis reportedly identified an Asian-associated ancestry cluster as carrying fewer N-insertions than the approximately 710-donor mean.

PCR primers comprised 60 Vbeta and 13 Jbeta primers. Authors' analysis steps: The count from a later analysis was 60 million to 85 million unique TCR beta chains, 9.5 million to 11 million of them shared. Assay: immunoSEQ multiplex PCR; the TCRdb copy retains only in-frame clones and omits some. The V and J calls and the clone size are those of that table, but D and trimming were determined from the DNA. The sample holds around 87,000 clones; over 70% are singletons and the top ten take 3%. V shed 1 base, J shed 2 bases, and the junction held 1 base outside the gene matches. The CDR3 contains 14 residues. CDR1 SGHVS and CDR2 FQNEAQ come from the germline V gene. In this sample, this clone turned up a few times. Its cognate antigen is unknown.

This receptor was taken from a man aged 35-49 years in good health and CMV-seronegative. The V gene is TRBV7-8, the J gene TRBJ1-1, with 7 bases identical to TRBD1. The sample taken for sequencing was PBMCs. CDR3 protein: CASSLGQGNTEAFF. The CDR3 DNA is TGTGCCAGCAGCTTAGGACAGGGAAACACTGAAGCTTTCTTT.